These 30 T cell receptor beta chains came from one sample sequenced in a study of blood T cell repertoires in COVID-19. Data came from immunoSEQ multiplex PCR; TCRdb stores just in-frame clones and leaves some out. The sample lists 310,000 or so clones; nearly 90% were seen once. Sequenced sample: PBMCs or T cells enriched from blood (not recorded which). The source is a woman in her 30s who had recovered from COVID-19.

This chain uses TRBV19 with TRBJ1-4, with a weak D call TRBD1 (6 bases). Germline V CDR1 and CDR2: LNHDA, SQIVND (reference sequence). The CDR3 has 15 amino acids. V was cut by 2 bases and J by 8 bases, with 15 bases left in between. DNA for the CDR3: TGTGCCAGTAGTATATGGGCAGGGGCAAGGGAAAAACTGTTTTTT. As protein: CASSIWAGAREKLFF.

CDR3: CASSLGGGTYEQYF. CDR3 DNA: TGTGCCAGCAGCTTAGGCGGCGGAACCTACGAGCAGTACTTC. The chain carries TRBV13 and TRBJ2-7, with D hard to call. V lost 0 bases and J 2 bases, leaving 8 bases between the germline ends. Germline V gene lookup returns CDR1 PRHDT and CDR2 FYEKMQ (reference sequence). The CDR3 runs to 14 residues.

J is TRBJ2-7 and V is TRBV27, with D perhaps TRBD1 (6 bases). The CDR3 has 13 residues. Trimming shortened V by 5 bases and J by 1 base, and 9 bases separated the two germline ends. Per the germline V gene, CDR1 is MNHEY and CDR2 is SMNVEV (reference sequence). The CDR3: CASSNGQSYEQYF. DNA for the CDR3: TGTGCCAGCAGTAACGGACAGTCCTACGAGCAGTACTTC.

The chain is built from TRBV6-1 and TRBJ1-5; the D gene is possibly TRBD1 (5 bases). The germline V gene encodes CDR1 MNHNS and CDR2 SASEGT. There are 14 residues in the CDR3. Trimming shortened V by 6 bases and J by 3 bases, and 12 bases separated the two germline ends. The CDR3 nucleotides read TGTGCCAGCAGCCGCGGGGCCGTCAATCAGCCCCAGCATTTT. It yields the protein CASSRGAVNQPQHF.

In its sample, this clone was seen many times. This chain uses TRBV5-1 with TRBJ2-7; 10 bases agree with TRBD1. Germline CDR1 and CDR2: SGHRS and YFSETQ. Losses at the gene ends were 7 bases for V and 2 bases for J; bases not matched to a gene: 18. CDR3 length: 18 amino acids. The CDR3 DNA reads TGCGCCAGCCAGCGTCAGTCCCCGGGACAGGGGCCTACCTACGAGCAGTACTTC. This gives the protein CASQRQSPGQGPTYEQYF.

Only a few counts were recorded for this clone. V gene TRBV12-3 or TRBV12-4 combines with J gene TRBJ2-7; D is unresolved. The CDR3 covers 13 residues. V was clipped by 6 bases and J by 1 base, with 10 bases between them. The CDR3 coding sequence is TGTGCCAGCAGACCAGACGGGTCCTACGAGCAGTACTTC. Translating gives CASRPDGSYEQYF.

The chain carries TRBV7-8 and TRBJ1-2; 7 bases line up with TRBD1. Germline CDR1 and CDR2: SGHVS and FQNEAQ. With 5 bases clipped from V and 6 bases from J, the junction kept 12 bases outside the gene matches. This CDR3 region has 15 residues. This chain's CDR3 is CASSPMTGKAHGYTF. As DNA, the CDR3 is TGTGCCAGCAGCCCGATGACAGGGAAGGCGCATGGCTACACCTTC.

The count of this clone is one. The CDR3, as DNA: TGTGCCAGCAGTGCAAGACAGGGACCAACTGAAGCTTTCTTT. Translation: CASSARQGPTEAFF. The V gene is TRBV25-1, the J gene TRBJ1-1; TRBD1 matches 7 bases. V lost 4 bases and J lost 5; bases outside the gene matches: 7. The CDR3 has 14 residues. Germline V gene data show CDR1 as MGHDK and CDR2 as SYGVNS.

This clone has only one observation. The chain joins TRBV7-6 to TRBJ1-1; possible D gene TRBD1, 5 bases. This CDR3 region has 15 residues. Germline V gene sequence: CDR1 SGHVS, CDR2 FNYEAQ. The V gene lost 1 base and the J gene lost 0 bases, with 9 bases spanning the gap. The chain's CDR3 is CASSLGTTVNTEAFF. The CDR3 DNA follows: TGTGCCAGCAGCTTAGGTACGACAGTGAACACTGAAGCTTTCTTT.

The chain joins TRBV10-3 to TRBJ1-2; D is undetermined. CDR3 length: 13 amino acids. The ends were cut back, 6 bases at V and 6 bases at J, with 14 bases in the middle. Per germline, CDR1 ENHRY and CDR2 SYGVKD. The chain's CDR3 is CAIRRSTGNGYTF. In DNA form, the CDR3 reads TGTGCCATCAGGAGGTCCACCGGGAATGGCTACACCTTC.

J is TRBJ1-1 and V is TRBV11-2, with unresolved D. This CDR3 is 15 amino acids long. V lost 3 bases to trimming and J lost 0 bases, with 11 bases between them. From germline, CDR1 is SGHAT and CDR2 FQNNGV. The CDR3 loop reads CASSFPQQMNTEAFF. The DNA of the CDR3 is TGTGCCAGCAGCTTTCCCCAACAAATGAACACTGAAGCTTTCTTT.

The chain has TRBV30 and TRBJ2-3, with D perhaps TRBD1 (5 bases). This CDR3 has 13 amino acids. Germline V gene data show CDR1 as GTSNPN and CDR2 as SVGIG (reference sequence). V was pared by 3 bases and J by 2 bases, with 9 bases between. CDR3 DNA sequence: TGTGCCTGGAGGCGTGGGGCCACAGATACGCAGTATTTT. Its translation is CAWRRGATDTQYF.

The rearrangement uses TRBV10-2 and TRBJ1-1, with D tentatively TRBD1 (5 bases). Germline CDR1 and CDR2: WSHSY and SAAADI. V gave up 4 bases and J gave up 3 bases, with 15 bases separating them. This CDR3 has 15 amino acids. The CDR3 loop reads CASSARGGSHTEAFF. For the CDR3, the DNA is TGCGCCAGCAGTGCCCGCGGGGGTAGCCACACTGAAGCTTTCTTT.

The CDR3 here is CASSLRTGETFYYGYTF. The CDR3 DNA follows: TGTGCCAGCAGCCTTCGGACAGGGGAAACCTTCTACTATGGCTACACCTTC. V gene TRBV5-8 combines with J gene TRBJ1-2; 9 nucleotides line up with TRBD1. This CDR3 has 17 amino acids. Looked up from germline, CDR1 is SGHTS and CDR2 is YDEGEE. V was pared by 4 bases and J by 3 bases, with 13 bases of the junction left unmatched.

The chain combines TRBV5-4 with TRBJ1-3; TRBD1 is a possible D gene (5 bases). V was cut by 4 bases and J by 7 bases, with 18 bases left in between. The CDR3 has 15 residues. Per the germline V gene, CDR1 is SGHNT and CDR2 is YYREEE (reference sequence). As DNA, the CDR3 is TGTGCCAGCAGCGACGACAGATTTACTGCCAACACCATATATTTT. It specifies CASSDDRFTANTIYF.

The chain uses TRBV29-1 and TRBJ1-2, with D tentatively TRBD1 (5 bases). Germline assignment: CDR1 SQVTM and CDR2 ANQGSEA. The CDR3 loop spans 13 amino acids. V lost 2 bases and J lost 13, with 20 bases in between. CDR3 DNA: TGCAGCGTTGAACTATTGGCGCCGGGGGGTCTCACCTTC. Translation: CSVELLAPGGLTF.

V is TRBV19 and J is TRBJ1-1; D is possibly TRBD1 (6 bases). Germline CDR1 is LNHDA and CDR2 is SQIVND (reference sequence). Between the trimmed V and J ends, which lost 4 bases and 3 bases, there was a span of 21 bases. This CDR3 is built from 17 residues. CDR3 amino acids: CASSKQGLVGRDTEAFF. As DNA, the CDR3 is TGTGCCAGTAGTAAGCAGGGGCTGGTTGGTCGGGACACTGAAGCTTTCTTT.

The rearrangement joins TRBV9 to TRBJ1-3; TRBD1 is a possible D gene (6 bases). The V gene lost 4 bases and the J gene lost 3 bases, with 17 bases spanning the gap. Germline CDR1 reads SGDLS; CDR2 reads YYNGEE. The CDR3 runs 16 residues. The CDR3 region has the DNA TGTGCCAGCAGCCCGAGGGGGGGGTCCTATGGAAACACCATATATTTT. Its protein is CASSPRGGSYGNTIYF.

CDR3 bases: TGTGCCAGCAGCGTAAACAGGGCGCCGGGGACTGAAGCTTTCTTT. Translating it yields CASSVNRAPGTEAFF. This chain connects TRBV9 to TRBJ1-1; a possible D gene is TRBD1 (6 bases). V was clipped by 1 base and J by 5 bases, with 15 bases between them. The CDR3 runs 15 residues. In germline, CDR1 is SGDLS, CDR2 YYNGEE. Full variable domain (rest looked up from reference TRBV9 and TRBJ1-1): DSGVTQTPKHLITATGQRVTLRCSPRSGDLSVYWYQQSLDQGLQFLIQYYNGEERAKGNILERFSAQQFPDLHSELNLSSLELGDSALYFCASSVNRAPGTEAFFGQGTRLTVV.

J is TRBJ1-2 and V is TRBV7-2, with D perhaps TRBD1 (5 bases). Germline-derived CDR1 and CDR2 are SGHTA and FQGNSA. This CDR3 has 13 residues. Deletions cut 5 bases from V and 4 bases from J, with 11 bases between. CDR3 in DNA: TGTGCCAGCAGCCCCGACAGACCCTATGGCTACACCTTC. Its translation is CASSPDRPYGYTF.

This rearrangement joins TRBV5-1 to TRBJ1-2; D remains unclear. The CDR3 contains 12 residues. V shed 5 bases and J shed 1 base, with 6 bases lying between them. Germline CDR1 SGHRS, CDR2 YFSETQ. The CDR3 coding sequence is TGCGCCAGCAGTGCGGATAACTATGGCTACACCTTC. This gives the protein CASSADNYGYTF.

The count of this clone is one. The rearrangement links TRBV10-3 to TRBJ1-1; D is undetermined. V was clipped by 10 bases and J by 3 bases, with 9 bases between them. Germline V gene lookup returns CDR1 ENHRY and CDR2 SYGVKD. This CDR3 is built from 11 residues. This chain's CDR3 is CATTGDTEAFF. CDR3 bases: TGTGCCACGACCGGGGACACTGAAGCTTTCTTT.

V is TRBV7-3 and J is TRBJ1-1, with TRBD1 matching over 7 bases. V gave up 5 bases and J gave up 1 base; unmatched junction bases: 4. The CDR3 spans 14 residues. Germline V gene lookup returns CDR1 SGHTA and CDR2 FQGTGA. This CDR3 reads CASSTGQPNTEAFF. The CDR3 nucleotides are TGTGCCAGCAGCACGGGACAGCCGAACACTGAAGCTTTCTTT.

The chain uses TRBV9 and TRBJ2-3; 11 bases are a match to TRBD2. The CDR3 covers 17 residues. Germline-derived CDR1 and CDR2 are SGDLS and YYNGEE. V dropped 0 bases and J dropped 7; count of bases not matched to a gene: 10. The CDR3 coding sequence is TGTGCCAGCAGCGTAGGGGTGCTAGCGGGGGGACTAAATACGCAGTATTTT. Translated: CASSVGVLAGGLNTQYF.

The chain joins TRBV6-5 to TRBJ2-5; D might be TRBD2 (5 bases). Trimming left V 0 bases short and J 3 bases short, with 14 bases between. The V gene's germline CDR1 is MNHEY and CDR2 SVGAGI. The CDR3 length is 16 residues. CDR3 region: CASSYSPGWEKETQYF. DNA for the CDR3: TGTGCCAGCAGTTACTCGCCGGGGTGGGAAAAAGAGACCCAGTACTTC.

The chain has TRBV11-2 and TRBJ2-1, with 8 bases that match TRBD2. Unmatched junction bases numbered 11, after V lost 7 bases and J lost 6 bases. CDR1 and CDR2 from the germline V gene are SGHAT and FQNNGV. CDR3 length equals 15 residues. The CDR3 protein is CASTPGGGTFNEQFF. CDR3 DNA sequence: TGTGCCAGCACCCCCGGCGGGGGGACTTTCAATGAGCAGTTCTTC.

The chain carries TRBV29-1 and TRBJ2-1, with 12 bases matching TRBD2. After removal of 6 bases from V and 7 bases from J, the junction contained 13 bases not matched to a gene. CDR3 size: 16 residues. Germline CDR1 reads SQVTM; CDR2 reads ANQGSEA. CDR3 bases: TGCAGCGTGGCGGGGCTAGCGGGGGGGCCTGGAAATGAGCAGTTCTTC. Its protein product is CSVAGLAGGPGNEQFF.

J is TRBJ2-2 and V is TRBV6-5; possibly TRBD1 for D (5 bases). Trimming shortened V by 6 bases and J by 6 bases, and 14 bases separated the two germline ends. The CDR3 runs to 14 residues. Per germline, CDR1 MNHEY and CDR2 SVGAGI. The DNA for the CDR3 is TGTGCCAGCAGGGGGCAGGCTCGGGCCGGGGAGCTGTTTTTT. Translating it yields CASRGQARAGELFF.

This sequence joins TRBV6-1 and TRBJ1-5, with D tentatively TRBD1 (6 bases). This CDR3 region has 14 residues. V dropped 3 bases and J dropped 6 bases, with 12 bases sitting between them. The germline CDR1 and CDR2 sequences are MNHNS and SASEGT. CDR3 residues: CASSEGGASQPQHF. In nucleotides, the CDR3 is TGTGCCAGCAGTGAGGGGGGGGCGAGTCAGCCCCAGCATTTT.

This chain's CDR3 is CAIGTSGGAGTGELFF. The CDR3 nucleotides are TGTGCCATCGGGACTAGCGGGGGGGCCGGGACCGGGGAGCTGTTTTTT. The rearrangement uses TRBV10-3 and TRBJ2-2; TRBD2 matches 16 bases. The junction had 5 bases not matched to a gene; V was cut back by 8 bases and J by 5 bases. Germline-derived CDR1 and CDR2 are ENHRY and SYGVKD. The CDR3 has 16 amino acids.